Listed below are T cell receptor beta chains from one sample, sequenced in a study of CD8 T cells in Susac syndrome. One entry per CDR3 protein results from TCRdb running MiXCR on the immunoSEQ multiplex PCR reads. The sample has 50,000 to 55,000 distinct CDR3 sequences; roughly 94% are singletons. What was sequenced was CD8+ T cells from PBMCs. These receptors were taken from a human donor with Susac syndrome. Both conserved end residues are part of each CDR3. The order of the fields is V gene, J gene, D gene, CDR3 protein, CDR3 DNA. The D gene is left open where the match is weak.

V gene: TRBV9
J gene: TRBJ1-1
D gene: TRBD1
CDR3 protein: CASSISDRDLAGAFF
CDR3 DNA: TGTGCCAGCAGCATATCGGACAGGGACCTCGCTGGGGCTTTCTTT

V gene: TRBV5-4
J gene: TRBJ2-5
D gene: -
CDR3 protein: CASSLRGGGETQYF
CDR3 DNA: TGTGCCAGCAGCTTGCGAGGGGGTGGAGAGACCCAGTACTTC

V gene: TRBV3-1
J gene: TRBJ2-2
D gene: TRBD1
CDR3 protein: CASSPKTGDTAGELFF
CDR3 DNA: TGTGCCAGCAGCCCAAAGACAGGGGATACGGCCGGGGAGCTGTTTTTT

V gene: TRBV15
J gene: TRBJ2-4
D gene: -
CDR3 protein: CATSRGAGETAKNIQYF
CDR3 DNA: TGTGCCACCAGCAGAGGAGCAGGGGAGACGGCCAAAAACATTCAGTACTTC

V gene: TRBV18
J gene: TRBJ1-1
D gene: -
CDR3 protein: CASSPGLTEAFF
CDR3 DNA: TGTGCCAGCTCACCAGGGCTCACTGAAGCTTTCTTT

V gene: TRBV2
J gene: TRBJ2-2
D gene: -
CDR3 protein: CASSVLSGELFF
CDR3 DNA: TGTGCCAGCAGTGTACTTTCCGGGGAGCTGTTTTTT

V gene: TRBV20-1
J gene: TRBJ2-3
D gene: TRBD2
CDR3 protein: CSARGPLALTDTQYF
CDR3 DNA: TGCAGTGCTAGAGGTCCACTAGCGCTGACAGATACGCAGTATTTT

V gene: TRBV21-1
J gene: TRBJ2-1
D gene: -
CDR3 protein: CASSVGYYNEQFF
CDR3 DNA: TGTGCCAGCAGTGTGGGCTACTACAATGAGCAGTTCTTC

V gene: TRBV7-8
J gene: TRBJ2-7
D gene: -
CDR3 protein: CASSFRGSSYEQYF
CDR3 DNA: TGTGCCAGCAGCTTCCGGGGTTCATCCTACGAGCAGTACTTC

V gene: TRBV14
J gene: TRBJ2-5
D gene: -
CDR3 protein: CASSQDRGPRQETQYF
CDR3 DNA: TGTGCCAGCAGCCAAGACCGGGGGCCTCGCCAAGAGACCCAGTACTTC